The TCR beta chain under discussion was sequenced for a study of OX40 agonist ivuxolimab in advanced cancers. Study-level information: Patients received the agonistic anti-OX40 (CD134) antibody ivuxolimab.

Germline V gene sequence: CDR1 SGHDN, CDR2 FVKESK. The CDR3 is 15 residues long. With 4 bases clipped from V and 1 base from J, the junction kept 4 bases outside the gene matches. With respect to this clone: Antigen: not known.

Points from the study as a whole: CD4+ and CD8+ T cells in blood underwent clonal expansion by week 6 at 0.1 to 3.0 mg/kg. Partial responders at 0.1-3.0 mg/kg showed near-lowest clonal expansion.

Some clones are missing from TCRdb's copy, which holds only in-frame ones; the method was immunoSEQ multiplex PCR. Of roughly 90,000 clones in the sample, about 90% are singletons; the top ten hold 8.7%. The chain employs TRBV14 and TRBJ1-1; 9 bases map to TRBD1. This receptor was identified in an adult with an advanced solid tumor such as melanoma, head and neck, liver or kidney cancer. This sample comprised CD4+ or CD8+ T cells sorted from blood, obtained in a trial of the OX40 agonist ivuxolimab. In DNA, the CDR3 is TGTGCCAGCAGCCTATTACAGGGGGCGAACACTGAAGCTTTCTTT. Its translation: CASSLLQGANTEAFF.